This passage covers 30 T cell receptor beta chains from one sample sequenced in a study of CXCR3-negative and CXCR3-positive naive CD8 T cells. The TRB libraries of cDNA were built by UMI-labeled 5' RACE. TCRdb reprocessed the 5' RACE reads and keeps a single row for each CDR3 protein, giving no DNA. Recorded for this sample: 20,000 to 25,000 distinct CDR3 sequences. Sequencing used memory CD8+ T cells from blood. The receptor set was obtained from a human donor in good health. Some clones in this sample may be carry-over from other donors' samples.

CDR3 amino acids: CASSDMGETQYF. The rearrangement links TRBV19 to TRBJ2-5. The CDR3 contains 12 residues. Germline V gene lookup returns CDR1 LNHDA and CDR2 SQIVND (reference sequence).

The chain joins TRBV28 to TRBJ2-3. Germline CDR1 MDHEN, CDR2 SYDVKM. This CDR3 is 14 amino acids long. The CDR3 sequence: CASSLRPTTDTQYF.

The chain uses TRBV20-1 and TRBJ2-7; lacking DNA, the TRBD1 call made by TCRdb goes unchecked. CDR3 size: 13 residues. Germline V gene data show CDR1 as DFQATT and CDR2 as SNEGSKA (reference sequence). The chain's CDR3 is CSVPGERPYEQYF.

Considering frequency, this clonotype is large. The V call is TRBV5-1, the J call TRBJ2-1; TCRdb calls TRBD2, which cannot be checked without DNA. CDR3 length equals 17 residues. Germline CDR1 and CDR2: SGHRS and YFSETQ. The CDR3 sequence: CASSLEGSGSAYNEQFF.

The chain employs TRBV15 and TRBJ2-2. There are 12 residues in the CDR3. CDR1 and CDR2 from the germline V gene are LNHNV and YYDKDF (reference sequence). The chain's CDR3 is CATSRASGELFF.

V is TRBV7-2 and J is TRBJ2-1; without DNA, the TCRdb call of TRBD1 cannot be checked. Looked up from germline, CDR1 is SGHTA and CDR2 is FQGNSA. CDR3 length: 15 residues. The CDR3 reads CASSLAGQVYNEQFF.

The chain joins TRBV10-3 to TRBJ1-2; TCRdb proposes TRBD1, but this gene call is untestable without DNA. The CDR3 is 12 residues long. Germline-derived CDR1 and CDR2 are ENHRY and SYGVKD. The CDR3 sequence is CASGDRGDGYTF.

The gene calls are TRBV29-1 and TRBJ2-3; TCRdb gives TRBD1 as the D gene, but with no DNA this cannot be confirmed. The length of the CDR3 is 13 residues. The germline V gene has CDR1 SQVTM and CDR2 ANQGSEA. Here the CDR3 reads CSALGQNTDTQYF.

The gene calls are TRBV12-3 or TRBV12-4 and TRBJ1-5; there is no DNA to check the TCRdb D call of TRBD1. CDR3 size: 17 residues. CDR3: CASSGTGSFGVNQPQHF.

This clonotype is deemed medium-sized (0.01 to 0.1%) by its frequency. The chain employs TRBV29-1 and TRBJ1-1. The CDR3 runs to 11 residues. Germline-derived CDR1 and CDR2 are SQVTM and ANQGSEA. The CDR3 sequence: CSASENTEAFF.

The chain couples TRBV5-5 to TRBJ1-2. CDR3 length: 13 residues. The germline V gene encodes CDR1 SGHKS and CDR2 YYEKEE (reference sequence). The CDR3 is CASSLTDFYGYTF.

The CDR3 here is CASSLVVAGGFTDTQYF. This rearrangement joins TRBV11-2 to TRBJ2-3; TCRdb calls TRBD2, which cannot be checked without DNA. The CDR3 has 17 amino acids. The germline gives CDR1 SGHAT, CDR2 FQNNGV.

The chain uses TRBV7-9 and TRBJ2-7; the D call of TRBD2 rests on TCRdb alone, since no DNA is present to check it. CDR1 SEHNR and CDR2 FQNEAQ come from the germline V gene (reference sequence). This CDR3 spans 13 amino acids. The CDR3 sequence: CASSLSSGLEQYF.

This chain uses TRBV5-6 with TRBJ2-7; TCRdb returns TRBD1, unconfirmable since there is no DNA. The germline gives CDR1 SGHDT, CDR2 YYEEEE. CDR3 length equals 12 residues. CDR3 region: CASSVAGGEQYF.

This sequence joins TRBV7-9 and TRBJ1-1; without DNA, the TCRdb call of TRBD1 cannot be checked. The CDR3 is made up of 15 amino acids. Germline values: CDR1 SEHNR, CDR2 FQNEAQ (reference sequence). The CDR3 reads CASSPGLGAGTEALF.

The rearrangement links TRBV5-1 to TRBJ2-6; the D gene TCRdb calls, TRBD1, cannot be checked with no DNA. The CDR3 extends over 17 amino acids. Germline values: CDR1 SGHRS, CDR2 YFSETQ. The CDR3 sequence: CASSLTGGRTGANVLTF.

This chain connects TRBV4-3 to TRBJ2-1. This CDR3 has 15 residues. Germline V gene lookup returns CDR1 LGHNA and CDR2 YSLEER. The CDR3 region is CASSQGGSGHNEQFF.

This CDR3 is CSVEPAGYGYTF. The V and J genes are TRBV29-1 and TRBJ1-2. The CDR3 contains 12 residues. Germline V gene lookup returns CDR1 SQVTM and CDR2 ANQGSEA.

This clonotype counts as medium-sized by frequency. The chain recombines TRBV20-1 with TRBJ1-1. Germline CDR1 DFQATT, CDR2 SNEGSKA (reference sequence). This CDR3 has 13 amino acids. This CDR3 is CSAWLAGPTEAFF.

This chain uses TRBV29-1 with TRBJ2-1. The length of the CDR3 is 11 residues. Germline V lookup: CDR1 SQVTM, CDR2 ANQGSEA. CDR3 amino acids: CSVPKGGEQFF.

The gene calls are TRBV29-1 and TRBJ2-2; there is no DNA to check the TCRdb D call of TRBD1. The germline V gene has CDR1 SQVTM and CDR2 ANQGSEA. The CDR3 totals 14 residues. This CDR3 is CSVRPGQSTGELFF.

This rearrangement joins TRBV2 to TRBJ2-1; TCRdb names TRBD1, which stays unverified in the absence of DNA. Germline assignment: CDR1 SNHLY and CDR2 FYNNEI. CDR3 length: 15 amino acids. CDR3 residues: CASSEGTGSYNEQFF.

The gene calls are TRBV7-9 and TRBJ2-1; the D call of TRBD2 rests on TCRdb alone, since no DNA is present to check it. This CDR3 contains 15 residues. Germline V gene lookup returns CDR1 SEHNR and CDR2 FQNEAQ (reference sequence). CDR3 sequence reads: CASSLPGTRNNEQFF. Combining the CDR3 with reference TRBV7-9 and TRBJ2-1 gives the whole variable domain DTGVSQNPRHKITKRGQNVTFRCDPISEHNRLYWYRQTLGQGPEFLTYFQNEAQLEKSRLLSDRFSAERPKGSFSTLEIQRTEQGDSAMYLCASSLPGTRNNEQFFGPGTRLTVL.

This clonotype is classed as medium-sized by frequency. The chain combines TRBV29-1 with TRBJ2-7. This CDR3 is built from 11 residues. Germline lookup yields CDR1 SQVTM and CDR2 ANQGSEA. The CDR3 is CSVEVTYEQYF.

The CDR3 reads CASSATVKRGAKNIQYF. This chain uses TRBV21-1 with TRBJ2-4; TCRdb lists TRBD1, though no DNA is available to test this call. TRBV21-1 constitutes a pseudogene. The CDR3 totals 17 residues.

By frequency, this clonotype is hyperexpanded. The chain is built from TRBV19 and TRBJ2-3. CDR1 is LNHDA and CDR2 is SQIVND in the germline V gene (reference sequence). The CDR3 contains 12 residues. The chain's CDR3 is CASSIGVDTQYF.

The chain employs TRBV7-8 and TRBJ2-1; TCRdb proposes TRBD1, but this gene call is untestable without DNA. Germline V gene data show CDR1 as SGHVS and CDR2 as FQNEAQ. This CDR3 has 15 amino acids. The CDR3 here is CASSLGDRDIDEQFF.

The chain carries TRBV15 and TRBJ1-5; the TCRdb call, TRBD1, lacks DNA for checking. The CDR3 loop spans 15 amino acids. CDR1 and CDR2 from the germline V gene are LNHNV and YYDKDF (reference sequence). CDR3 protein: CATSRRQGGNQPQHF.

The chain couples TRBV19 to TRBJ2-1. Per the germline V gene, CDR1 is LNHDA and CDR2 is SQIVND (reference sequence). This CDR3 comprises 14 residues. The CDR3 loop reads CASSMVSSYNEQFF.

The chain links TRBV10-2 to TRBJ1-1. The CDR3 sequence is 14 residues long. Germline V gene sequence: CDR1 WSHSY, CDR2 SAAADI. This CDR3 is CASRETGRETEAFF.